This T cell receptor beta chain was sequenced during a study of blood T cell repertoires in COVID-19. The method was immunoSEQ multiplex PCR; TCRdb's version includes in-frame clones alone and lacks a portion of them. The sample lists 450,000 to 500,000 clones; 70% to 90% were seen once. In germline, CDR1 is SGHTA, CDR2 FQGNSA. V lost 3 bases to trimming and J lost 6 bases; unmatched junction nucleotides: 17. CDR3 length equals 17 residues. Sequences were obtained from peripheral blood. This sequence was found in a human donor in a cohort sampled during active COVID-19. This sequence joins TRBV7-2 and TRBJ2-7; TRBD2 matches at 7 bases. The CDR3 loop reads CASSLGWGDYRLREQYF. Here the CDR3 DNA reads TGTGCCAGCAGCTTGGGGTGGGGGGACTATCGTCTCCGCGAGCAGTACTTC.